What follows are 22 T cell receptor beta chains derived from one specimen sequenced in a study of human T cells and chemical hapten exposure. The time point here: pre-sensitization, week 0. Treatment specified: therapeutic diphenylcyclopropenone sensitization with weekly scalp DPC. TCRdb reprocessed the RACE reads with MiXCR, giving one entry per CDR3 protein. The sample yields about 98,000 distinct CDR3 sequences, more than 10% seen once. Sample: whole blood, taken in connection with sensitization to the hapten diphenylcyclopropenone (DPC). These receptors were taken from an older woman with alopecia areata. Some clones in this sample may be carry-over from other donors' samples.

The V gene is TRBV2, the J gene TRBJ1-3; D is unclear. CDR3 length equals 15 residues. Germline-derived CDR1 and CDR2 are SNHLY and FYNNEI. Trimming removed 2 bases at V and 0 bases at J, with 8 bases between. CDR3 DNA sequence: TGTGCCAGCAGTGAACGACGGATCTCTGGAAACACCATATATTTT. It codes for CASSERRISGNTIYF.

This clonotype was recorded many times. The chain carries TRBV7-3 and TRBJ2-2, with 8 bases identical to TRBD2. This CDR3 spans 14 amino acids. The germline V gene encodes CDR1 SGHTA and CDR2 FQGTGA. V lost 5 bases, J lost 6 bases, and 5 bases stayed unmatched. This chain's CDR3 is CASSTGTRAGELFF. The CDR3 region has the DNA TGTGCCAGCAGCACCGGGACTAGGGCCGGGGAGCTGTTTTTT.

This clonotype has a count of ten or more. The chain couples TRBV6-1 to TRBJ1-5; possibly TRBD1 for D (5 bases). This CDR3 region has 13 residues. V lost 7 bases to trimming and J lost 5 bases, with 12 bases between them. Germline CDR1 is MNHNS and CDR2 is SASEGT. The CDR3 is CASTVRGDQPQHF. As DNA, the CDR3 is TGTGCCAGCACGGTTCGGGGGGATCAGCCCCAGCATTTT.

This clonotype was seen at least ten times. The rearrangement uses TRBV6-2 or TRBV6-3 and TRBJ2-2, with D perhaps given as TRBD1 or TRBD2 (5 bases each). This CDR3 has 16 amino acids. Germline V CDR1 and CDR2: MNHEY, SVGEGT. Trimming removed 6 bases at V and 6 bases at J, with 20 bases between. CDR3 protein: CASRPLGPAEAGELFF. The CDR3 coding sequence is TGTGCCAGCAGACCCCTGGGGCCAGCGGAGGCCGGGGAGCTGTTTTTT.

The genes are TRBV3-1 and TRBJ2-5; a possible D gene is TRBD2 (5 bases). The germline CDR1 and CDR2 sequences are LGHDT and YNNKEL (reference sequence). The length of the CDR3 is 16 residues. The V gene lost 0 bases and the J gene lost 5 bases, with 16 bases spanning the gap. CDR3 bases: TGTGCCAGCAGCCAAGAGTGGCGGGCAGGATTGGAGACCCAGTACTTC. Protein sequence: CASSQEWRAGLETQYF.

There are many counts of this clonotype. The CDR3 DNA reads as TGTGCCTGGACATTCGGGCGGGTATCTACTGAAGCTTTCTTT. This translates into CAWTFGRVSTEAFF. The chain employs TRBV30 and TRBJ1-1; D unclear. V lost 4 bases, J lost 5 bases, and 17 bases lay in between. This CDR3 region has 14 residues. Per germline, CDR1 GTSNPN and CDR2 SVGIG (reference sequence).

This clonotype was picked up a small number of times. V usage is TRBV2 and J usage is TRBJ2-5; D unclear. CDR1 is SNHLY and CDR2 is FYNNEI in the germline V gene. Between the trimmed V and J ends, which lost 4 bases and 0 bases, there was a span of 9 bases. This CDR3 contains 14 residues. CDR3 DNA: TGTGCCAGCAGTGTAGGGCAGTACCAAGAGACCCAGTACTTC. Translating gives CASSVGQYQETQYF.

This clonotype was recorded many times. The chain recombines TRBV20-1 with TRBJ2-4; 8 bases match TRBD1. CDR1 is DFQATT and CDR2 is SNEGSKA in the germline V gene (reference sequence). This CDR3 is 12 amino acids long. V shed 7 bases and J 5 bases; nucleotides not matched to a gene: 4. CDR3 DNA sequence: TGCAGTGTCAGGGGGCATCAAAACATTCAGTACTTC. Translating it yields CSVRGHQNIQYF.

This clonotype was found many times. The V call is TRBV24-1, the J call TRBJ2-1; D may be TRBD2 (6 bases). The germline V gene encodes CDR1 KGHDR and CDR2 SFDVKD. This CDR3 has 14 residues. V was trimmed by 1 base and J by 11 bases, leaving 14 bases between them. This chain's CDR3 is CATSDLNGGFKQFF. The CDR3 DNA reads TGTGCCACCAGTGATTTAAATGGAGGGTTCAAGCAGTTCTTC.

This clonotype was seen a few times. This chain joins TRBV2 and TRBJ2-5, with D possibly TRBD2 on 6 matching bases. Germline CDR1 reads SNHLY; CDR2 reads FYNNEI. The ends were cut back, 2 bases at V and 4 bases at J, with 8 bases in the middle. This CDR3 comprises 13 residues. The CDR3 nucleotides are TGTGCCAGCAGTGAATCGGAGGGAGAGACCCAGTACTTC. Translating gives CASSESEGETQYF.

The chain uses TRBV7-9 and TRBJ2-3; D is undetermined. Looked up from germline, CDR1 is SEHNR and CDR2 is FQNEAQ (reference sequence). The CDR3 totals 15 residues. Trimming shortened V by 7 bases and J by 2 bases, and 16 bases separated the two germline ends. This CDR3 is CASTPKGADTDTQYF. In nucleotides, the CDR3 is TGTGCCAGCACCCCAAAGGGCGCGGACACAGATACGCAGTATTTT.

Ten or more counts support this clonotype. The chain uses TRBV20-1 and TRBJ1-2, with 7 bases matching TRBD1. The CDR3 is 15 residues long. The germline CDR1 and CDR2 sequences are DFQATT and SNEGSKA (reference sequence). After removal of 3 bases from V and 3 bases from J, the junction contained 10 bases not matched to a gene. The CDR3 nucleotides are TGCAGTGCTAGGGAAATAGACAGGGCGCACTATGGCTACACCTTC. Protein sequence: CSAREIDRAHYGYTF.

CDR3 protein: CASSHGDRGRGEQFF. CDR3 sequence (DNA): TGTGCCAGCAGCCACGGGGACAGGGGGCGAGGGGAGCAGTTCTTC. The V call is TRBV3-1, the J call TRBJ2-1, with 12 positions matching TRBD1. This CDR3 region has 15 residues. The germline CDR1 and CDR2 sequences are LGHDT and YNNKEL (reference sequence). V gave up 3 bases and J gave up 10 bases; unmatched junction bases: 7.

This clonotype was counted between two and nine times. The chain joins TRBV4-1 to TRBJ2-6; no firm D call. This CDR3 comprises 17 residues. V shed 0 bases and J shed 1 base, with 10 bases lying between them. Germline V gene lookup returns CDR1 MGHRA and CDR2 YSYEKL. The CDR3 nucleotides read TGCGCCAGCAGCCAAGATCTCCGGCAGTCTGGGGCCAACGTCCTGACTTTC. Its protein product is CASSQDLRQSGANVLTF.

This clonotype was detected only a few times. CDR3: CASSQVSGAPEQYF. CDR3 bases: TGTGCCAGCAGCCAAGTTTCGGGGGCGCCTGAGCAGTACTTC. The J gene is TRBJ2-7, the V gene TRBV3-1; possibly TRBD1 or TRBD2 for D (6 bases each). V was cut by 1 base and J by 7 bases, with 14 bases left in between. The CDR3 runs 14 residues. From germline, CDR1 is LGHDT and CDR2 YNNKEL (reference sequence).

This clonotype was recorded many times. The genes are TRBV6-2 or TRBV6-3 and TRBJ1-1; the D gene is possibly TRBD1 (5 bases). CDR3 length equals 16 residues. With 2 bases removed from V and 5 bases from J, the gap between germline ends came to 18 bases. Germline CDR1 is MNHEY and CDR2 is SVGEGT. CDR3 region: CASSYLGTTFYTEAFF. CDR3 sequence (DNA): TGTGCCAGCAGTTACCTTGGGACCACCTTTTATACTGAAGCTTTCTTT.

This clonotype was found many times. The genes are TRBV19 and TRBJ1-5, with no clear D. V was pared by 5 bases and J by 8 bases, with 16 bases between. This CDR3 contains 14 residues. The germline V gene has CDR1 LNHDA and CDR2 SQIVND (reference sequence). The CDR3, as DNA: TGTGCCAGTAGTCCCCTCGGGGTTGGAGAGCCCCAGCATTTT. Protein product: CASSPLGVGEPQHF.

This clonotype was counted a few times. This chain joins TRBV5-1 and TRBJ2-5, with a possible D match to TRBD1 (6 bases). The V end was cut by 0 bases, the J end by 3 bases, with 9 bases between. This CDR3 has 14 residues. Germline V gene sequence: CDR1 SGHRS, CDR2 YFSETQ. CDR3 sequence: CASSLGQVEETQYF. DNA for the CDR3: TGCGCCAGCAGCTTGGGACAGGTAGAAGAGACCCAGTACTTC.

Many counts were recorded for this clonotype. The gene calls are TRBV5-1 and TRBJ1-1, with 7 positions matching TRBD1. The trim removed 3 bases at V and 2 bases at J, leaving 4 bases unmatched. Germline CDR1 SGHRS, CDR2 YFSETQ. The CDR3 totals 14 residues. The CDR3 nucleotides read TGCGCCAGCAGCTCTGGACAGGCAAACACTGAAGCTTTCTTT. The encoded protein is CASSSGQANTEAFF.

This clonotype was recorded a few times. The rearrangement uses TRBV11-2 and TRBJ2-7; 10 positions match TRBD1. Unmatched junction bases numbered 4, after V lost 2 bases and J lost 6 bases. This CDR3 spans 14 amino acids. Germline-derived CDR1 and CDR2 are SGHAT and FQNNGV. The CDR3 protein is CASSLMGQGFEQYF. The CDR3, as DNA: TGTGCCAGCAGCTTAATGGGACAGGGGTTCGAGCAGTACTTC.

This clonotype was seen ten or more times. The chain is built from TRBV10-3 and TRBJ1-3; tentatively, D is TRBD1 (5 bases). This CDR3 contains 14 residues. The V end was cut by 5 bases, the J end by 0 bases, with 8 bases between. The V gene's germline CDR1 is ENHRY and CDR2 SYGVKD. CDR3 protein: CAISSTASGNTIYF. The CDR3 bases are TGTGCCATCAGTTCGACAGCCTCTGGAAACACCATATATTTT.

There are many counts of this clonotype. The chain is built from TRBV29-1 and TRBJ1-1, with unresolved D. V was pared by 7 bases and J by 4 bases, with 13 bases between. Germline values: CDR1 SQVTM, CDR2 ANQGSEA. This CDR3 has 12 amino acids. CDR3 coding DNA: TGCAGCGGCTCTGACCTTTCCACTGAAGCTTTCTTT. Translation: CSGSDLSTEAFF.